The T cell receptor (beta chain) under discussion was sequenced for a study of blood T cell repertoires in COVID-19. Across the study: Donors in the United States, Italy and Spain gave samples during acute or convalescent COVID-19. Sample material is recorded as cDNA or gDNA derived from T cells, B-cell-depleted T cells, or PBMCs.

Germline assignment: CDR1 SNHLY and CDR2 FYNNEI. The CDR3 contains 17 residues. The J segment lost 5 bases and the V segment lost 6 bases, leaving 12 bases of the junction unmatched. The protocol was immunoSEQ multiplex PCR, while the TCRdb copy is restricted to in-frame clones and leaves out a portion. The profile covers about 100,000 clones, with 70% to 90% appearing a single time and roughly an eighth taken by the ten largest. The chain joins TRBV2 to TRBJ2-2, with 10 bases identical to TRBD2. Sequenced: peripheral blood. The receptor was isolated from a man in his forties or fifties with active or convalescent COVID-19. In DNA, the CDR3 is TGTGCCAGCAGCGAGCCAGCGGGAGGGCCCTCGACCGGGGAGCTGTTTTTT. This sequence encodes CASSEPAGGPSTGELFF.